This is a list of T cell receptor beta chains from one sample in a study of blood T cell repertoires in COVID-19. The data were produced by immunoSEQ multiplex PCR, yet TCRdb's version contains in-frame clones alone and is incomplete. The sample carries about 190,000 clones, about 81% recorded once. Sequences were obtained from PBMCs or T cells enriched from blood (not recorded which). The receptors stem from a woman aged 25-40 years who had recovered from COVID-19. CDR3s include the opening cysteine and the closing phenylalanine or tryptophan. The order of the fields is V gene, J gene, clone size, D gene, CDR3 DNA, CDR3 protein. A D gene is named only where the DNA matches it firmly. A clone size is listed for some rows: how often the clone was seen (once, few, many), or a class if it is expanded.

V gene: TRBV15
J gene: TRBJ1-2
clone size: -
D gene: -
CDR3 DNA: TGTGCCACCAGCAGGCCGGGACAAGGGGGTGGCTACACCTTC
CDR3 protein: CATSRPGQGGGYTF

V gene: TRBV28
J gene: TRBJ1-2
clone size: -
D gene: -
CDR3 DNA: TGTGCCAGCAGGACCGTAGGAGGGGCCTATGGCTACACCTTC
CDR3 protein: CASRTVGGAYGYTF

V gene: TRBV6-5
J gene: TRBJ1-1
clone size: -
D gene: -
CDR3 DNA: TGTGCCAGCAGTTACTCCCGCAGGGATGAAGCTTTCTTT
CDR3 protein: CASSYSRRDEAFF

V gene: TRBV19
J gene: TRBJ1-2
clone size: -
D gene: TRBD1
CDR3 DNA: TGTGCCAGTAGTATAGATGGGGAAAAGTACGGACAGGGAGGAACTAACTATGGCTACACCTTC
CDR3 protein: CASSIDGEKYGQGGTNYGYTF

V gene: TRBV6-4
J gene: TRBJ2-1
clone size: -
D gene: -
CDR3 DNA: TGTGCCAGCAGTGACCTTGGGGGGTCTGAGCAGTTCTTC
CDR3 protein: CASSDLGGSEQFF

V gene: TRBV28
J gene: TRBJ2-3
clone size: -
D gene: TRBD1
CDR3 DNA: TGTGCCAGCATCCTAACAGGGGAGAAGGAAGATACGCAGTATTTT
CDR3 protein: CASILTGEKEDTQYF

V gene: TRBV5-1
J gene: TRBJ2-3
clone size: -
D gene: TRBD2
CDR3 DNA: TGCGCCAGCAGCCTGGCTCTAGCGGGGGCAGATACGCAGTATTTT
CDR3 protein: CASSLALAGADTQYF

V gene: TRBV7-2
J gene: TRBJ2-6
clone size: -
D gene: -
CDR3 DNA: TGTGCCAGCCCCCCAGGAGGGCTCGGCGGATCCTCTGGGGCCAACGTCCTGACTTTC
CDR3 protein: CASPPGGLGGSSGANVLTF

V gene: TRBV10-2
J gene: TRBJ2-5
clone size: -
D gene: TRBD1
CDR3 DNA: TGCGCCAGCAGGGACAGGCAAGAGACCCAGTACTTC
CDR3 protein: CASRDRQETQYF

V gene: TRBV7-6
J gene: TRBJ1-2
clone size: -
D gene: -
CDR3 DNA: TGTGCCAGCAGCTCCAATAAAGGAGCGAACTATGGCTACACCTTC
CDR3 protein: CASSSNKGANYGYTF

V gene: TRBV19
J gene: TRBJ1-1
clone size: -
D gene: -
CDR3 DNA: TGTGCCAGTAGAGGACACTTGAACACTGAAGCTTTCTTT
CDR3 protein: CASRGHLNTEAFF

V gene: TRBV2
J gene: TRBJ1-1
clone size: -
D gene: -
CDR3 DNA: TGTGCCAGCAGCCCGACGGAGTTGAACACTGAAGCTTTCTTT
CDR3 protein: CASSPTELNTEAFF

V gene: TRBV11-2
J gene: TRBJ2-5
clone size: -
D gene: -
CDR3 DNA: TGTGCCAGCAGCTTTAATAGCCAAGAGACCCAGTACTTC
CDR3 protein: CASSFNSQETQYF

V gene: TRBV9
J gene: TRBJ1-1
clone size: -
D gene: -
CDR3 DNA: TGTGCCAGCAGCGTTGGGGGGATCATGAACACTGAAGCTTTCTTT
CDR3 protein: CASSVGGIMNTEAFF

V gene: TRBV7-9
J gene: TRBJ1-6
clone size: -
D gene: TRBD1
CDR3 DNA: TGTGCCAGCAGCTCCCCGGACAGGGCAAGCCACTTT
CDR3 protein: CASSSPDRASHF

V gene: TRBV2
J gene: TRBJ1-2
clone size: -
D gene: -
CDR3 DNA: TGTGCCAGCAGTGAATCGGTTAACTATGGCTACACCTTC
CDR3 protein: CASSESVNYGYTF

V gene: TRBV6-4
J gene: TRBJ1-1
clone size: -
D gene: TRBD1
CDR3 DNA: TGTGCCAGCTGGAGGACAGGGGGGTCCACTGAAGCTTTCTTT
CDR3 protein: CASWRTGGSTEAFF

V gene: TRBV11-2
J gene: TRBJ2-2
clone size: -
D gene: TRBD2
CDR3 DNA: TGTGCCAGCAGCTTATTACGGGGCGGGGGGAACACCGGGGAGCTGTTTTTT
CDR3 protein: CASSLLRGGGNTGELFF

V gene: TRBV18
J gene: TRBJ2-4
clone size: -
D gene: -
CDR3 DNA: TGTGCCAGCTCACCACGAGTGGAAGGCGGGACGGCCAAAAACATTCAGTACTTC
CDR3 protein: CASSPRVEGGTAKNIQYF

V gene: TRBV13
J gene: TRBJ1-1
clone size: -
D gene: -
CDR3 DNA: TGTGCCAGCAGCCCATTGTTAACTACTGAAGCTTTCTTT
CDR3 protein: CASSPLLTTEAFF

V gene: TRBV5-1
J gene: TRBJ2-3
clone size: -
D gene: -
CDR3 DNA: TGCGCCAGCAGCTTGGATCGAGGGATTGGCACAGATACGCAGTATTTT
CDR3 protein: CASSLDRGIGTDTQYF

V gene: TRBV7-8
J gene: TRBJ2-7
clone size: once
D gene: -
CDR3 DNA: -
CDR3 protein: CASSSVGQGSRYF

V gene: TRBV19
J gene: TRBJ1-2
clone size: -
D gene: -
CDR3 DNA: TGTGCCAGTATCTTCACAGGCTCGGGCGGCTACACCTTC
CDR3 protein: CASIFTGSGGYTF

V gene: TRBV11-2
J gene: TRBJ1-2
clone size: -
D gene: -
CDR3 DNA: TGTGCCAGCAGCTTAGATCGAGGCGGGCAGCCTTATGGCTACACCTTC
CDR3 protein: CASSLDRGGQPYGYTF

V gene: TRBV27
J gene: TRBJ1-1
clone size: -
D gene: TRBD1
CDR3 DNA: TGTGCCAGTTTTAGGGGGCGCAGAACTGAAGCTTTCTTT
CDR3 protein: CASFRGRRTEAFF

V gene: TRBV5-4
J gene: TRBJ2-3
clone size: few
D gene: TRBD2
CDR3 DNA: TGTGCCAGCAGCCCGGGGGGGGGAAGGGATACGCAGTATTTT
CDR3 protein: CASSPGGGRDTQYF

V gene: TRBV10-3
J gene: TRBJ2-1
clone size: -
D gene: -
CDR3 DNA: TGTGCCATCAGAGAACAGAGGGGGGGGGCCTACAATGAGCAGTTCTTC
CDR3 protein: CAIREQRGGAYNEQFF

V gene: TRBV11-2
J gene: TRBJ2-1
clone size: -
D gene: TRBD2
CDR3 DNA: TGTGCCAGCAGCCATGGGACTAGTTCTTACAATGAGCAGTTCTTC
CDR3 protein: CASSHGTSSYNEQFF

V gene: TRBV24-1
J gene: TRBJ2-2
clone size: -
D gene: TRBD2
CDR3 DNA: TGTGCCACCAGTGACTCCAGGACTAGCGGGTTCACCGGGGAGCTGTTTTTT
CDR3 protein: CATSDSRTSGFTGELFF

V gene: TRBV28
J gene: TRBJ1-1
clone size: -
D gene: -
CDR3 DNA: TGTGCCAGCAGTTTTGGGGGCGGACACACTGAAGCTTTCTTT
CDR3 protein: CASSFGGGHTEAFF

V gene: TRBV27
J gene: TRBJ2-4
clone size: -
D gene: -
CDR3 DNA: TGTGCCACCGGACTAGCCAAAAACATTCAGTACTTC
CDR3 protein: CATGLAKNIQYF

V gene: TRBV5-4
J gene: TRBJ1-2
clone size: -
D gene: -
CDR3 DNA: TGTGCCAGTAGGGGGATGAAGGTTGGCTACACCTTC
CDR3 protein: CASRGMKVGYTF

V gene: TRBV2
J gene: TRBJ2-3
clone size: -
D gene: TRBD2
CDR3 DNA: TGTGCCAGCAGTCCTACTAGCGGGACCCCAATCCCCCAGTATTTT
CDR3 protein: CASSPTSGTPIPQYF

V gene: TRBV5-1
J gene: TRBJ1-4
clone size: -
D gene: -
CDR3 DNA: TGCGCCAGCAGCTTGTTGCAGGGTCAAGAAAAACTGTTTTTT
CDR3 protein: CASSLLQGQEKLFF

V gene: TRBV5-1
J gene: TRBJ1-4
clone size: -
D gene: -
CDR3 DNA: TGCGCCAGCAGCTTGCCAAGGAGGGGTCACGGGGACCATGAAAAACTGTTTTTT
CDR3 protein: CASSLPRRGHGDHEKLFF

V gene: TRBV7-9
J gene: TRBJ1-5
clone size: -
D gene: TRBD1
CDR3 DNA: TGTGCCAGCAGCTTAGGGACAGGGAATCAGCCCCAGCATTTT
CDR3 protein: CASSLGTGNQPQHF

V gene: TRBV6-4
J gene: TRBJ1-2
clone size: -
D gene: TRBD1
CDR3 DNA: TGTGCCAGCAGTGATTTTGGGACAGGCCTCTACACCTTC
CDR3 protein: CASSDFGTGLYTF

V gene: TRBV19
J gene: TRBJ1-1
clone size: -
D gene: -
CDR3 DNA: TGTGCCAGTAGTATAGCCCCGGGGGGGAACACTGAAGCTTTCTTT
CDR3 protein: CASSIAPGGNTEAFF

V gene: TRBV5-1
J gene: TRBJ2-7
clone size: -
D gene: TRBD2
CDR3 DNA: TGCGCCAGCAGCGGCGGGACTAGCGGGGCCAAGTCCTACGAGCAGTACTTC
CDR3 protein: CASSGGTSGAKSYEQYF

V gene: TRBV13
J gene: TRBJ2-3
clone size: -
D gene: -
CDR3 DNA: TGTGCCAGCAGCCTCACGGGGGTGGATACGCAGTATTTT
CDR3 protein: CASSLTGVDTQYF

V gene: TRBV2
J gene: TRBJ2-1
clone size: once
D gene: -
CDR3 DNA: TGTGCCAGCAGTGAAATGGGGGCGCATTCAAATGAGCAGTTCTTC
CDR3 protein: CASSEMGAHSNEQFF

V gene: TRBV6-2/TRBV6-3
J gene: TRBJ1-5
clone size: -
D gene: -
CDR3 DNA: TGTGCCAGCACTTACCAGGACACTTACAATCAGCCCCAGCATTTT
CDR3 protein: CASTYQDTYNQPQHF